Shown below are 28 T cell receptor beta chains from a single sample sequenced in a study of T cell responses to AZD1222 COVID-19 vaccine. Data came from immunoSEQ multiplex PCR; TCRdb stores just in-frame clones and leaves some out. The sample has tens of thousands of clones, 83% seen once. The material sequenced was peripheral blood, taken on day 0 of AZD1222 vaccination. These TCRs come from an adult in good health.

The rearrangement uses TRBV28 and TRBJ1-4; 8 positions agree with TRBD1. The germline CDR1 and CDR2 sequences are MDHEN and SYDVKM. The CDR3 is 14 residues long. V trimming: 4 bases; J trimming: 8 bases; junction bases outside the gene matches: 6. The CDR3 spells CASSSRQGREKLFF. CDR3 bases: TGTGCCAGCAGTTCTCGACAGGGGCGGGAAAAACTGTTTTTT.

The table lists this clone with a count of one. The chain uses TRBV11-1 and TRBJ1-1, with D maybe TRBD1 (5 bases). Trimming left V 3 bases short and J 0 bases short, with 8 bases between. In germline, CDR1 is SGHAT, CDR2 FQDESV (reference sequence). The CDR3 sequence is 14 residues long. CDR3 loop: CASSLGGMNTEAFF. Here the CDR3 DNA reads TGTGCCAGCAGCTTGGGGGGGATGAACACTGAAGCTTTCTTT.

J is TRBJ2-1 and V is TRBV7-3, with 11 bases lining up with TRBD2. The CDR3 is made up of 17 amino acids. V was pared by 2 bases and J by 7 bases, with 10 bases of the junction left unmatched. Germline assignment: CDR1 SGHTA and CDR2 FQGTGA. The CDR3, as DNA: TGTGCCAGCAGCTTAGACTCTAGCGGGAGGCCAGAAAATGAGCAGTTCTTC. As protein: CASSLDSSGRPENEQFF. Looking up the rest from reference TRBV7-3 and TRBJ2-1 gives the full variable domain: GAGVSQTPSNKVTEKGKYVELRCDPISGHTALYWYRQSLGQGPEFLIYFQGTGAADDSGLPNDRFFAVRPEGSVSTLKIQRTERGDSAVYLCASSLDSSGRPENEQFFGPGTRLTVL.

The genes are TRBV7-3 and TRBJ2-1; D unresolved. CDR1 is SGHTA, CDR2 FQGTGA, per germline. The CDR3 spans 14 residues. V dropped 1 base and J dropped 5 bases, with 9 bases sitting between them. CDR3 region: CASSLMAYDNEQFF. DNA for the CDR3: TGTGCCAGCAGCTTAATGGCCTACGACAATGAGCAGTTCTTC.

The chain joins TRBV5-1 to TRBJ2-1, with 7 bases identical to TRBD2. V lost 4 bases, J lost 4 bases, and 5 bases stayed unmatched. The germline V gene has CDR1 SGHRS and CDR2 YFSETQ. This CDR3 contains 14 residues. Here the CDR3 reads CASSPWGGYNEQFF. The CDR3 DNA reads as TGCGCCAGCAGCCCCTGGGGAGGGTACAATGAGCAGTTCTTC.

This clone was counted ten times or more. The J gene is TRBJ1-4, the V gene TRBV4-3; weak D call: TRBD1 (5 bases). The germline gives CDR1 LGHNA, CDR2 YSLEER. The CDR3 totals 15 residues. The V end was cut by 1 base, the J end by 8 bases, with 14 bases between. DNA of the CDR3: TGCGCCAGCAGCCAAGGCCCCAGGGATTGGGAAAAACTGTTTTTT. This sequence encodes CASSQGPRDWEKLFF.

This chain connects TRBV11-3 to TRBJ2-2; the match to TRBD2 covers 16 bases. Trimming cost V 4 bases and J 3 bases; bases outside gene matches: 5. The CDR3 consists of 18 residues. CDR1 and CDR2 (germline): SGHNT, YENEEA. Written as DNA, the CDR3 is TGTGCCAGCAGCTGGGGACTAGCGGGAGGGCTTGACACCGGGGAGCTGTTTTTT. Protein: CASSWGLAGGLDTGELFF.

CDR3 protein: CASSQGGGGPQYF. CDR3 bases: TGTGCCAGCAGCCAGGGGGGCGGGGGGCCCCAGTATTTT. V usage is TRBV3-1 (or the pseudogene TRBV3-2) and J usage is TRBJ2-3, with 8 bases that match TRBD2. Germline assignment: CDR1 LGHDT and CDR2 YNNKEL (reference sequence). CDR3 length: 13 amino acids. V lost 3 bases to trimming and J lost 12 bases; unmatched junction nucleotides: 8.

V usage is TRBV7-8 and J usage is TRBJ2-1; D not certain. The CDR3 contains 18 residues. Germline-derived CDR1 and CDR2 are SGHVS and FQNEAQ. Trimming removed 5 bases at V and 5 bases at J, with 25 bases between. This chain's CDR3 is CASSPLSAVRSTHNEQFF. In DNA, the CDR3 is TGTGCCAGCAGCCCCCTGTCTGCGGTCCGGTCTACCCACAATGAGCAGTTCTTC.

This chain links TRBV4-3 with TRBJ2-1; D is perhaps TRBD2 (5 bases). The V gene's germline CDR1 is LGHNA and CDR2 YSLEER. Trimming pared 4 bases from V and 3 bases from J, leaving 7 bases between. The CDR3 consists of 13 residues. The CDR3 nucleotides read TGCGCCAGCAGCCCCCGGGACTACAATGAGCAGTTCTTC. As protein: CASSPRDYNEQFF.

The chain couples TRBV4-3 to TRBJ1-4; D is unresolved. The CDR3 covers 13 residues. Germline loops: CDR1 LGHNA, CDR2 YSLEER. Trimming took 2 bases from V and 8 from J, leaving 9 bases between them. CDR3 coding DNA: TGCGCCAGCAGCCAAAACTCCGGGGAAAAACTGTTTTTT. Translation gives CASSQNSGEKLFF.

This clone was seen only once. The chain carries TRBV6-5 and TRBJ2-6, with a possible D match to TRBD1 (6 bases). Germline values: CDR1 MNHEY, CDR2 SVGAGI. The length of the CDR3 is 15 residues. Trimming shortened V by 6 bases and J by 1 base, and 10 bases separated the two germline ends. The CDR3 DNA reads TGTGCCAGCAGATTACAGGGTTCTGGGGCCAACGTCCTGACTTTC. Its translation is CASRLQGSGANVLTF.

The genes are TRBV3-1 (or the pseudogene TRBV3-2) and TRBJ2-7; 10 bases line up with TRBD1. The V gene's germline CDR1 is LGHDT and CDR2 YNNKEL (reference sequence). The CDR3 is 13 residues long. V dropped 4 bases and J dropped 6; count of bases not matched to a gene: 3. CDR3 amino acids: CASSRGTGVEQYF. The CDR3 bases are TGTGCCAGCAGCCGGGGGACAGGGGTCGAGCAGTACTTC.

V usage is TRBV7-9 and J usage is TRBJ2-1; unclear D gene. The ends were cut back, 2 bases at V and 0 bases at J, with 11 bases in the middle. Germline V gene data show CDR1 as SEHNR and CDR2 as FQNEAQ (reference sequence). This CDR3 is 16 amino acids long. The CDR3: CASSLQRYPSYNEQFF. DNA for the CDR3: TGTGCCAGCAGCTTACAGCGATATCCCTCCTACAATGAGCAGTTCTTC.

The chain uses TRBV5-1 and TRBJ2-3; 8 bases fit TRBD1. Germline lookup yields CDR1 SGHRS and CDR2 YFSETQ. CDR3 length: 15 residues. Trimming cost V 5 bases and J 2 bases; bases outside gene matches: 7. The CDR3 here is CASRPDRALTDTQYF. As DNA, the CDR3 is TGCGCCAGCAGGCCGGACAGGGCCCTCACAGATACGCAGTATTTT.

The chain carries TRBV28 and TRBJ2-3, with D perhaps matching TRBD1 (5 bases). The CDR3 is 18 amino acids. The V end lost 0 bases, the J end lost 3 bases, and 19 bases lay between the germline ends. Germline loops: CDR1 MDHEN, CDR2 SYDVKM. CDR3 sequence (DNA): TGTGCCAGCAGTTTATGGATGGGGCCTGTCGCACGGACAGATACGCAGTATTTT. Its protein is CASSLWMGPVARTDTQYF.

The rearrangement joins TRBV14 to TRBJ2-7; 12 nucleotides line up with TRBD2. J gave up 1 base and V 1 base, and 11 bases lay outside the gene matches. CDR1 is SGHDN, CDR2 FVKESK, per germline. This CDR3 region has 19 residues. The CDR3 DNA reads TGTGCCAGCAGCCAAGGGGTCCGGACTAGCGGGGCCCGATCCTACGAGCAGTACTTC. Its translation: CASSQGVRTSGARSYEQYF.

V gene TRBV2 combines with J gene TRBJ2-7; 9 positions match TRBD2. Germline V gene lookup returns CDR1 SNHLY and CDR2 FYNNEI. The V segment lost 1 base and the J segment 3 bases; nucleotides outside the gene matches: 7. The CDR3 totals 16 residues. The CDR3 loop is CASSEGFSGRNYEQYF. In nucleotides, the CDR3 is TGTGCCAGCAGTGAAGGATTTAGCGGGAGAAACTACGAGCAGTACTTC.

The J gene is TRBJ2-7, the V gene TRBV28, with D tentatively TRBD1 or TRBD2 (5 bases each). The CDR3 is made up of 14 amino acids. Germline V CDR1 and CDR2: MDHEN, SYDVKM. V lost 5 bases and J lost 1, with 12 bases in between. The chain's CDR3 is CASSPAGSSYEQYF. The CDR3 region has the DNA TGTGCCAGCAGTCCCGCAGGGAGTTCCTACGAGCAGTACTTC. The full variable domain, completed using reference TRBV28 and TRBJ2-7, is DVKVTQSSRYLVKRTGEKVFLECVQDMDHENMFWYRQDPGLGLRLIYFSYDVKMKEKGDIPEGYSVSREKKERFSLILESASTNQTSMYLCASSPAGSSYEQYFGPGTRLTVT.

The chain employs TRBV28 and TRBJ1-5; D is unresolved. Per the germline V gene, CDR1 is MDHEN and CDR2 is SYDVKM. Trimming took 6 bases from V and 5 from J, leaving 14 bases between them. This CDR3 comprises 14 residues. CDR3 bases: TGTGCCAGCAGGGACCGGAAGACTTATCAGCCCCAGCATTTT. Its translation: CASRDRKTYQPQHF.

In its sample, this clone is medium-sized (0.01 to 0.1%). V is TRBV21-1 and J is TRBJ1-6; the DNA was not compared with TRBD1, the D call given in the table. TRBV21-1 is noted as a pseudogene. This CDR3 spans 15 amino acids. The CDR3, as DNA: TGTGCCAGCAGCGAAGAACAGGGTTATAATTCACCCCTCCACTTT. Its protein is CASSEEQGYNSPLHF.

The rearrangement uses TRBV6-2 or TRBV6-3 and TRBJ2-7; 10 bases are a match to TRBD1. V shed 6 bases, J shed 7 bases, and the junction held 6 bases outside the gene matches. This CDR3 comprises 13 residues. Germline V gene lookup returns CDR1 MNHEY and CDR2 SVGEGT. The CDR3 loop is CASSRQGAGEQYF. The CDR3 coding sequence is TGTGCCAGCAGCCGACAGGGGGCAGGAGAGCAGTACTTC.

The rearrangement links TRBV28 to TRBJ1-6; D remains ambiguous. This CDR3 comprises 14 residues. Trimming removed 6 bases at V and 8 bases at J, with 14 bases between. CDR1 and CDR2 (germline): MDHEN, SYDVKM. The CDR3 protein is CASSPWVSDSPLHF. For the CDR3, the DNA is TGTGCCAGCAGCCCGTGGGTCTCCGATTCACCCCTCCACTTT.

V is TRBV5-1 and J is TRBJ1-1; no clear D. V lost 5 bases and J lost 2, with 13 bases in between. CDR3 size: 14 residues. Germline CDR1 SGHRS, CDR2 YFSETQ. The CDR3 DNA reads as TGCGCCAGCAGTCCCGACGGTTCTAACACTGAAGCTTTCTTT. Translating it yields CASSPDGSNTEAFF.

The gene calls are TRBV28 and TRBJ2-1; the match to TRBD1 covers 8 bases. V lost 2 bases and J lost 5; bases outside the gene matches: 5. The CDR3 is 15 residues long. Germline V gene data show CDR1 as MDHEN and CDR2 as SYDVKM. The CDR3 DNA reads as TGTGCCAGCAGTTTAGGGGGACAGGCACACAATGAGCAGTTCTTC. It specifies CASSLGGQAHNEQFF.

This rearrangement joins TRBV6-2 or TRBV6-3 to TRBJ2-1, with TRBD2 matching 7 bases. The CDR3 is made up of 14 amino acids. J gave up 2 bases and V 2 bases, and 0 bases lay outside the gene matches. Per the germline V gene, CDR1 is MNHEY and CDR2 is SVGEGT. CDR3 amino acids: CASSYSGAYNEQFF. The CDR3 nucleotides are TGTGCCAGCAGTTACAGCGGGGCCTACAATGAGCAGTTCTTC.

In its sample, this clone was seen many times. The rearrangement links TRBV27 to TRBJ2-1; 8 nucleotides align to TRBD1. Per germline, CDR1 MNHEY and CDR2 SMNVEV (reference sequence). J was trimmed by 6 bases and V by 5 bases; bases with no gene match: 3. The length of the CDR3 is 13 residues. This chain's CDR3 is CASSIQGGNEQFF. CDR3 sequence (DNA): TGTGCCAGCAGTATACAGGGGGGCAATGAGCAGTTCTTC.

The chain joins TRBV6-6 to TRBJ2-1, with D possibly matching TRBD2 (6 bases). V dropped 2 bases and J dropped 10 bases, with 9 bases sitting between them. Germline values: CDR1 MNHNY, CDR2 SVGAGI (reference sequence). The CDR3 extends over 12 amino acids. CDR3 sequence reads: CASSYQGGEQFF. The CDR3 DNA reads TGTGCCAGCAGTTACCAGGGAGGCGAGCAGTTCTTC.